This TCR beta chain was obtained from a study of blood T cell repertoires in COVID-19. Study in general: Italy, Spain and the United States were the sources of the convalescent and acute COVID-19 samples. Sources were T cells, B-cell-depleted T cells, or PBMCs; the material itself was cDNA or gDNA.

How the authors handled the data: For nucleated cells, counts were estimated from reference gene primer amplification. Libraries were prepared by immunoSEQ multiplex PCR; TCRdb keeps only in-frame clonotypes and omits some of them. That table gives V, J and clone size, and the DNA gave D and trimming. The sample shows a few hundred thousand clones, roughly 90% of them seen only once. Enrolment of Seattle patients took place during active infection, and they were followed longitudinally. V shed 3 bases and J 2 bases; nucleotides not matched to a gene: 7. The CDR3 contains 17 residues. The germline V gene has CDR1 KGHDR and CDR2 SFDVKD.

The sequenced sample was peripheral blood. The V call is TRBV24-1, the J call TRBJ1-5, with 9 bases identical to TRBD1. The receptor's source is a woman aged 30 to 39 with COVID-19, enrolled during active disease. The chain's CDR3 is CATSDGDRAIGNQPQHF. CDR3 DNA sequence: TGTGCCACCAGTGATGGGGACAGGGCTATTGGCAATCAGCCCCAGCATTTT.